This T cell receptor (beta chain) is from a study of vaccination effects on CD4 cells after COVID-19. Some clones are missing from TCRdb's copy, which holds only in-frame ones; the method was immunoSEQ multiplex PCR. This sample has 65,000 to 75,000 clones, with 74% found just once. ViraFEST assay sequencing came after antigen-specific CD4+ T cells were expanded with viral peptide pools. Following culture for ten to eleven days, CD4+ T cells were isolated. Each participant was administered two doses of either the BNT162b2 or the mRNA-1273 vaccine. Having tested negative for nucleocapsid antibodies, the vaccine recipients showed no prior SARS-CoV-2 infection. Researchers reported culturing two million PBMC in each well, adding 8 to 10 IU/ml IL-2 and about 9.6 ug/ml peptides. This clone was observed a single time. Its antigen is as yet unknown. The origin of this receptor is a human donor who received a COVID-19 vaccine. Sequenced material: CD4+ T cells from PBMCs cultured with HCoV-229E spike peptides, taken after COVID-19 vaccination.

The CDR3 reads CASSEWLQGSTYEQYV. The DNA of the CDR3 is TGCGCCAGCAGTGAGTGGTTACAGGGATCTACCTACGAGCAGTACGTC. The V call is TRBV10-1, the J call TRBJ2-7; a possible D gene is TRBD1 (6 bases). V gave up 1 base and J gave up 2 bases, with 15 bases separating them. CDR3 length equals 16 residues. Germline CDR1 reads WNHNN; CDR2 reads SYGVQD (reference sequence).